The 25 T cell receptor beta chains given below trace back to one sample, sequenced in a study of molecular identifiers for immune sequencing clone quantification. TCRdb re-derived calls from the PCR reads in MiXCR, one entry per CDR3 protein. The sample gives about half a million distinct CDR3 sequences, 20% to 25% of which show up once; about 0.8% is in the top ten. The specimen sequenced was naive CD8+ T cells from blood, with Jurkat cell RNA spiked in. Subset of the sample: FACS-sorted CD8+CD4-CCR7+CD45RA+ naive T cells. These receptors were obtained from a human donor in good health. Some libraries in this study had Jurkat cell RNA spiked in.

The table lists this clonotype with a few counts. This chain uses TRBV20-1 with TRBJ1-4; the D is unclear. This CDR3 spans 13 amino acids. V was cut by 0 bases and J by 6 bases, with 8 bases left in between. Germline CDR1 DFQATT, CDR2 SNEGSKA (reference sequence). This CDR3 reads CSARDQSYEKLFF. CDR3 nucleotides: TGCAGTGCTAGAGACCAGTCGTATGAAAAACTGTTTTTT.

This clonotype has a count of ten or more. The chain couples TRBV4-1 to TRBJ1-5; 9 bases match TRBD1. Per germline, CDR1 MGHRA and CDR2 YSYEKL. CDR3 length: 15 residues. With V trimmed by 3 bases and J by 7 bases, 7 bases remained unmatched. The CDR3 region is CASSHRQGVGQPQHF. The CDR3 bases are TGCGCCAGCAGCCACAGACAGGGGGTCGGACAGCCCCAGCATTTT.

The sample holds many counts of this clonotype. The CDR3 here is CASSQEARAILDEQYF. In DNA form, the CDR3 reads TGCGCCAGCAGCCAAGAAGCCAGGGCAATCTTGGACGAGCAGTACTTC. The V and J genes are TRBV4-1 and TRBJ2-7; a possible D gene is TRBD1 (5 bases). V lost 0 bases, J lost 5 bases, and 17 bases lay in between. Per germline, CDR1 MGHRA and CDR2 YSYEKL. The CDR3 runs to 16 residues.

The genes are TRBV7-9 and TRBJ2-1; no firm D call. The CDR3 totals 13 residues. Trimming pared 5 bases from V and 7 bases from J, leaving 12 bases between. The germline V gene encodes CDR1 SEHNR and CDR2 FQNEAQ (reference sequence). The CDR3 protein is CASSPPPMNEQFF. The CDR3 region has the DNA TGTGCCAGCAGCCCCCCCCCTATGAATGAGCAGTTCTTC.

The sample holds many counts of this clonotype. V is TRBV7-2 and J is TRBJ2-7; 7 bases are shared with TRBD2. V was clipped by 5 bases and J by 3 bases; unmatched bases: 4. This CDR3 contains 13 residues. The germline gives CDR1 SGHTA, CDR2 FQGNSA. The CDR3 reads CASSPWGGYEQYF. CDR3 coding DNA: TGTGCCAGCAGCCCCTGGGGGGGCTACGAGCAGTACTTC. Supplemented by reference TRBV7-2 and TRBJ2-7, the full variable domain reads GAGVSQSPSNKVTEKGKDVELRCDPISGHTALYWYRQSLGQGLEFLIYFQGNSAPDKSGLPSDRFSAERTGGSVSTLTIQRTQQEDSAVYLCASSPWGGYEQYFGPGTRLTVT.

The J gene is TRBJ2-1, the V gene TRBV25-1; D perhaps matches TRBD1 (5 bases). The CDR3 length is 12 residues. Germline CDR1 is MGHDK and CDR2 is SYGVNS. Trimming left V 5 bases short and J 8 bases short, with 10 bases between. CDR3 coding DNA: TGTGCCAGCAGTTGGGGCGTCCATGAGCAGTTCTTC. Its translation: CASSWGVHEQFF.

To note about this clonotype: This may arise from a read error, as a much more abundant clone is one base away. The rearrangement links TRBV6-5 to TRBJ1-2; D is ambiguous. Trimming pared 5 bases from V and 4 bases from J, leaving 17 bases between. The V gene's germline CDR1 is MNHEY and CDR2 SVGAGI. The CDR3 extends over 15 amino acids. CDR3 sequence (DNA): TGTGCCAGCAGTCACGGTTTAGGTACAGTCTATGGCTACACCTTC. Protein product: CASSHGLGTVYGYTF.

The chain couples TRBV24-1 to TRBJ2-2; D possibly uses TRBD1 or TRBD2 (5 bases each). The CDR3 extends over 18 amino acids. Trimming pared 7 bases from V and 2 bases from J, leaving 22 bases between. The V gene's germline CDR1 is KGHDR and CDR2 SFDVKD. The CDR3 loop reads CATSGGMLGETNTGELFF. The DNA for the CDR3 is TGTGCCACCAGCGGAGGAATGCTGGGGGAAACAAACACCGGGGAGCTGTTTTTT.

CDR3 DNA: TGTGCCAGCAGTTACTCTGCAGGGATGAACACTGAAGCTTTCTTT. It is translated as CASSYSAGMNTEAFF. The chain employs TRBV6-5 and TRBJ1-1, with D maybe TRBD1 (5 bases). The ends were cut back, 0 bases at V and 0 bases at J, with 8 bases in the middle. Germline CDR1 MNHEY, CDR2 SVGAGI. CDR3 size: 15 residues.

This clonotype was counted a few times. The chain employs TRBV27 and TRBJ2-3; 11 bases are shared with TRBD2. Germline CDR1 is MNHEY and CDR2 is SMNVEV (reference sequence). This CDR3 has 18 residues. The trim removed 5 bases at V and 3 bases at J, leaving 13 bases unmatched. CDR3 nucleotides: TGTGCCAGCAGTCCACCGGGGGCTAGCGGGGGGAATACAGATACGCAGTATTTT. The encoded protein is CASSPPGASGGNTDTQYF.

This clonotype was picked up a small number of times. The V call is TRBV12-3 or TRBV12-4, the J call TRBJ2-3; 8 nucleotides align to TRBD2. Trimming cost V 0 bases and J 4 bases; bases outside gene matches: 3. CDR3 length equals 15 residues. The CDR3 region is CASSLAGAGADTQYF. CDR3 nucleotides: TGTGCCAGCAGTTTAGCGGGAGCGGGAGCAGATACGCAGTATTTT.

For this clonotype: This clone may be a read error of a much larger clone one base away. The rearrangement joins TRBV3-1 to TRBJ2-7; D not resolved. Germline lookup yields CDR1 LGHDT and CDR2 YNNKEL (reference sequence). The CDR3 has 12 amino acids. V was shortened by 3 bases and J by 6 bases, with 9 bases between the two germline ends. CDR3 coding DNA: TGTGCCAGCAGCCAGGGGTCCGGCGAGCAGTACTTC. Translating gives CASSQGSGEQYF.

The chain recombines TRBV7-9 with TRBJ2-7; D uncertain. CDR3 length: 14 amino acids. The V end was cut by 8 bases, the J end by 0 bases, with 14 bases between. The germline V gene has CDR1 SEHNR and CDR2 FQNEAQ (reference sequence). CDR3 nucleotides: TGTGCCAGCGGCGCGTGGGATAGCTCCTACGAGCAGTACTTC. This translates into CASGAWDSSYEQYF.

This clonotype was seen a handful of times. The rearrangement joins TRBV7-2 to TRBJ2-7, with D tentatively TRBD2 (6 bases). The V end lost 3 bases, the J end lost 7 bases, and 16 bases lay between the germline ends. The CDR3 is 14 residues long. Germline V CDR1 and CDR2: SGHTA, FQGNSA. In DNA, the CDR3 is TGTGCCAGCAGCTTTGGCACCGGAGGGTTGGAGCAGTACTTC. Encoded protein: CASSFGTGGLEQYF.

This clonotype was counted many times. This CDR3 is CSVGDLAGTNEKLFF. For the CDR3, the DNA is TGCAGCGTTGGAGACCTAGCGGGAACTAATGAAAAACTGTTTTTT. This sequence joins TRBV29-1 and TRBJ1-4; the D is unclear. Trimming removed 4 bases at V and 1 base at J, with 13 bases between. The CDR3 is made up of 15 amino acids. Per the germline V gene, CDR1 is SQVTM and CDR2 is ANQGSEA.

This clonotype was recorded a few times. The chain links TRBV4-3 to TRBJ2-2; 11 bases align to TRBD2. The V gene's germline CDR1 is LGHNA and CDR2 YSLEER. The CDR3 covers 19 residues. J lost 1 base, V lost 0 bases, and 7 bases had no gene match. CDR3 loop: CASSQDASGRLGNTGELFF. CDR3 in DNA: TGCGCCAGCAGCCAAGATGCTAGCGGGAGGCTTGGGAACACCGGGGAGCTGTTTTTT.

This clonotype was seen a handful of times. The chain joins TRBV7-9 to TRBJ2-7; weak D call: TRBD1 (5 bases). The germline CDR1 and CDR2 sequences are SEHNR and FQNEAQ (reference sequence). Trimming shortened V by 5 bases and J by 4 bases, and 24 bases separated the two germline ends. The CDR3 loop spans 17 amino acids. Here the CDR3 DNA reads TGTGCCAGCAGCGAAGGGGCCAGAGGCCGGGTCGGGTACGAGCAGTACTTC. Translated: CASSEGARGRVGYEQYF.

Only a few counts were recorded for this clonotype. V usage is TRBV6-1 and J usage is TRBJ1-5; D ambiguous. Germline CDR1 MNHNS, CDR2 SASEGT. Trimming pared 0 bases from V and 1 base from J, leaving 7 bases between. The CDR3 extends over 15 amino acids. The CDR3, as DNA: TGTGCCAGCAGTGAAGCACCGGGGAGCAATCAGCCCCAGCATTTT. This encodes CASSEAPGSNQPQHF.

This clonotype has ten or more counts. The rearrangement uses TRBV27 and TRBJ2-7, with D possibly being TRBD1 (5 bases). The CDR3 is 14 amino acids. Trimming took off 5 bases at V and 2 bases at J, with 13 bases between the two ends. Germline V lookup: CDR1 MNHEY, CDR2 SMNVEV (reference sequence). The CDR3 loop reads CASSPATATYEQYF. The DNA of the CDR3 is TGTGCCAGCAGTCCTGCGACAGCCACCTACGAGCAGTACTTC.

This clonotype was found many times. The chain combines TRBV15 with TRBJ1-4; D may be TRBD1 (5 bases). The CDR3 length is 15 residues. Per the germline V gene, CDR1 is LNHNV and CDR2 is YYDKDF (reference sequence). Trimming shortened V by 4 bases and J by 6 bases, and 15 bases separated the two germline ends. The CDR3 DNA follows: TGTGCCACCAGCAACCGCAGGGTTGGGGATGAAAAACTGTTTTTT. Protein product: CATSNRRVGDEKLFF.

This sequence joins TRBV11-2 and TRBJ2-3; D remains unclear. The CDR3 spans 15 residues. Trimming removed 0 bases at V and 2 bases at J, with 9 bases between. CDR1 is SGHAT and CDR2 is FQNNGV in the germline V gene. The CDR3 is CASSLDFRSTDTQYF. The CDR3 DNA sequence: TGTGCCAGCAGCTTAGATTTCAGATCCACAGATACGCAGTATTTT.

With respect to this clonotype: A much larger clone differs from this one at a single base, so this may be a read error. The rearrangement uses TRBV20-1 and TRBJ2-7, with TRBD1 identical over 8 bases. The germline CDR1 and CDR2 sequences are DFQATT and SNEGSKA (reference sequence). The length of the CDR3 is 14 residues. The CDR3 reads CSATDRVSSYGQYF. DNA of the CDR3: TGCAGTGCGACGGACAGGGTATCTTCCTACGGGCAGTACTTC.

The chain links TRBV27 to TRBJ2-5, with 7 positions matching TRBD2. CDR1 and CDR2 from the germline V gene are MNHEY and SMNVEV (reference sequence). Germline trimming cut 6 bases from V and 2 bases from J; bases unmatched to any gene: 6. This CDR3 spans 14 amino acids. CDR3 sequence: CASSASGNQETQYF. The CDR3, as DNA: TGTGCCAGCAGCGCTAGCGGCAATCAAGAGACCCAGTACTTC.

In regard to this clonotype: Given a much more abundant clone one base away, this may be a read error. The V call is TRBV6-5, the J call TRBJ1-2; D unresolved. The V gene lost 2 bases and the J gene lost 7 bases, with 14 bases spanning the gap. This CDR3 region has 14 residues. From germline, CDR1 is MNHEY and CDR2 SVGAGI. In nucleotides, the CDR3 is TGTGCCAGCAGTTACGAACAGAGGGCGTTTGGCTACACCTTC. Its protein product is CASSYEQRAFGYTF.

The CDR3 loop reads CASSLGGSAMPDEQFF. As DNA, the CDR3 is TGTGCCAGCAGCTTAGGGGGCTCCGCCATGCCCGATGAGCAGTTCTTC. This rearrangement joins TRBV7-3 to TRBJ2-1; possible D gene TRBD1, 6 bases. The ends were cut back, 2 bases at V and 8 bases at J, with 19 bases in the middle. This CDR3 contains 16 residues. Germline V lookup: CDR1 SGHTA, CDR2 FQGTGA.